The 17 T cell receptor beta chains reported below all come from one sample, sequenced in a study of T cell repertoires in cytomegalovirus infection. Via MiXCR, TCRdb re-called the reads, giving one row per CDR3 protein. The table lists 200,000 to 300,000 distinct CDR3 sequences, roughly 10% of them singletons. The sample was PBMCs. The receptor set was obtained from a human donor in good health (CMV status not recorded). Some clones in this sample may be carry-over from other donors' samples.

This clonotype was counted at least ten times. This chain connects TRBV7-2 to TRBJ2-3, with 10 nucleotides matching TRBD2. Germline values: CDR1 SGHTA, CDR2 FQGNSA. Trimming cost V 6 bases and J 0 bases; bases outside gene matches: 0. This CDR3 comprises 14 residues. The chain's CDR3 is CASRTSGSTDTQYF. CDR3 bases: TGTGCCAGCAGGACTAGCGGGAGCACAGATACGCAGTATTTT.

This clonotype was recorded at least ten times. The J gene is TRBJ2-3, the V gene TRBV7-2; D is possibly TRBD2 (6 bases). Trimming cost V 2 bases and J 7 bases, with 13 bases left between them. The germline gives CDR1 SGHTA, CDR2 FQGNSA. The CDR3 runs 14 residues. This CDR3 reads CASSLYPGVYTQYF. The CDR3 DNA is TGTGCCAGCAGCTTATATCCGGGGGTATATACGCAGTATTTT.

This clonotype came up many times. The gene calls are TRBV7-2 and TRBJ2-5; no reliable D call. The CDR3 sequence is 12 residues long. CDR1 SGHTA and CDR2 FQGNSA come from the germline V gene. V gave up 5 bases and J gave up 4 bases, with 8 bases separating them. CDR3 sequence (DNA): TGTGCCAGCAGCCGCCCGGGAGAGACCCAGTACTTC. The encoded protein is CASSRPGETQYF.

There are many counts of this clonotype. The chain employs TRBV7-2 and TRBJ2-1; D is perhaps TRBD2 (5 bases). The CDR3 is 15 amino acids. V was cut by 5 bases and J by 6 bases, with 17 bases left in between. CDR1 SGHTA and CDR2 FQGNSA come from the germline V gene. DNA of the CDR3: TGTGCCAGCAGCCCGCGAGGACTCGTCATCAATGAGCAGTTCTTC. This translates into CASSPRGLVINEQFF.

This clonotype was found many times. The chain joins TRBV28 to TRBJ1-5; the D is unclear. Trimming pared 5 bases from V and 1 base from J, leaving 15 bases between. CDR1 MDHEN and CDR2 SYDVKM come from the germline V gene. The CDR3 consists of 16 residues. This CDR3 is CASSPGGVGSNQPQHF. The CDR3 nucleotides read TGTGCCAGCAGTCCAGGCGGGGTGGGAAGCAATCAGCCCCAGCATTTT. The variable domain in full, completed from reference TRBV28 and TRBJ1-5, reads DVKVTQSSRYLVKRTGEKVFLECVQDMDHENMFWYRQDPGLGLRLIYFSYDVKMKEKGDIPEGYSVSREKKERFSLILESASTNQTSMYLCASSPGGVGSNQPQHFGDGTRLSIL.

This clonotype showed up many times. The chain recombines TRBV5-1 with TRBJ2-2, with 13 positions matching TRBD2. Germline CDR1 is SGHRS and CDR2 is YFSETQ. The J segment lost 5 bases and the V segment lost 3 bases, leaving 4 bases of the junction unmatched. The CDR3 is made up of 16 amino acids. The CDR3 is CASSSKLAGGTGELFF. Here the CDR3 DNA reads TGCGCCAGCAGCTCCAAACTAGCGGGAGGGACCGGGGAGCTGTTTTTT.

At least ten counts were recorded for this clonotype. The chain is built from TRBV7-2 and TRBJ2-1; no clear D. Germline V lookup: CDR1 SGHTA, CDR2 FQGNSA. Deletions cut 1 base from V and 5 bases from J, with 0 bases between. This CDR3 comprises 11 residues. The CDR3 DNA reads TGTGCCAGCAGCTTAGACAATGAGCAGTTCTTC. Its translation: CASSLDNEQFF.

This clonotype showed up many times. In DNA form, the CDR3 reads TGCAGCGTTGACGACAGGGCGACGGCTCACACCTTC. The encoded protein is CSVDDRATAHTF. This chain uses TRBV29-1 with TRBJ1-2; 7 nucleotides agree with TRBD1. The V and J ends lost 3 bases and 12 bases, in that order; junction bases with no gene match: 10. Germline loops: CDR1 SQVTM, CDR2 ANQGSEA. This CDR3 spans 12 amino acids.

This clonotype was seen many times. The rearrangement joins TRBV14 to TRBJ1-1; TRBD1 agrees at 9 bases. Germline V gene sequence: CDR1 SGHDN, CDR2 FVKESK. The length of the CDR3 is 14 residues. Trimming at V came to 2 bases and at J to 5 bases, leaving 3 bases not matched to a gene. CDR3 amino acids: CASSQTTGGTEAFF. CDR3 coding DNA: TGTGCCAGCAGCCAAACGACAGGGGGAACTGAAGCTTTCTTT.

This clonotype has ten or more counts. The CDR3 DNA reads as TGTGCCAGCAGCTCGACAGGGGGCGCGGGTTACACCATATATTTT. Translated: CASSSTGGAGYTIYF. The chain is built from TRBV7-2 and TRBJ1-3; TRBD1 agrees at 10 bases. The junction had 8 bases not matched to a gene; V was cut back by 4 bases and J by 8 bases. CDR3 length: 15 residues. Germline CDR1 and CDR2: SGHTA and FQGNSA.

This clonotype was seen many times. The V gene is TRBV6-2 or TRBV6-3, the J gene TRBJ2-5; D might be TRBD2 (6 bases). The germline V gene has CDR1 MNHEY and CDR2 SVGEGT. The CDR3 is 14 amino acids. V was trimmed by 6 bases and J by 4 bases, leaving 15 bases between them. CDR3 loop: CASRGWREGETQYF. Written as DNA, the CDR3 is TGTGCCAGCAGGGGATGGAGGGAAGGAGAGACCCAGTACTTC.

Only a few counts were recorded for this clonotype. The chain couples TRBV27 to TRBJ2-3; 11 positions match TRBD2. The junction had 6 bases not matched to a gene; V was cut back by 8 bases and J by 5 bases. Per the germline V gene, CDR1 is MNHEY and CDR2 is SMNVEV (reference sequence). The CDR3 spans 14 residues. The CDR3 sequence is CASGSGGALDTQYF. Written as DNA, the CDR3 is TGTGCCAGCGGTAGCGGGGGGGCCCTAGATACGCAGTATTTT.

In this sample, this clonotype turned up many times. The genes are TRBV7-2 and TRBJ1-5, with unresolved D. This CDR3 has 17 amino acids. V was cut by 5 bases and J by 0 bases, with 17 bases left in between. Germline assignment: CDR1 SGHTA and CDR2 FQGNSA. The DNA for the CDR3 is TGTGCCAGCAGCCTTGTCGGAGGGCAGGTTAGCAATCAGCCCCAGCATTTT. It encodes CASSLVGGQVSNQPQHF.

The chain recombines TRBV7-9 with TRBJ2-3, with D uncertain. There are 15 residues in the CDR3. Trimming pared 0 bases from V and 3 bases from J, leaving 10 bases between. CDR1 and CDR2 from the germline V gene are SEHNR and FQNEAQ (reference sequence). The CDR3 DNA sequence: TGTGCCAGCAGCTTAGCGCGCAAGAGTACAGATACGCAGTATTTT. Protein product: CASSLARKSTDTQYF.

This clonotype was seen repeatedly, ten times or more. The chain uses TRBV7-2 and TRBJ2-1, with 8 bases identical to TRBD1. Germline values: CDR1 SGHTA, CDR2 FQGNSA. The CDR3 extends over 14 amino acids. The trim removed 4 bases at V and 6 bases at J, leaving 5 bases unmatched. In nucleotides, the CDR3 is TGTGCCAGCAGCTACGGGACAGGTGTCAATGAGCAGTTCTTC. This sequence encodes CASSYGTGVNEQFF.

Only one count was recorded for this clonotype. This sequence joins TRBV14 and TRBJ2-1; D remains unclear. CDR1 SGHDN and CDR2 FVKESK come from the germline V gene. V lost 0 bases and J lost 12, with 9 bases in between. CDR3 length: 12 amino acids. The CDR3 region is CASSQDVRRQFF. The CDR3 DNA reads as TGTGCCAGCAGCCAAGATGTGCGGAGGCAGTTCTTC.

This chain connects TRBV5-1 to TRBJ2-3; D possibly corresponds to TRBD1 (6 bases). V was shortened by 2 bases and J by 5 bases, with 15 bases between the two germline ends. This CDR3 comprises 15 residues. From germline, CDR1 is SGHRS and CDR2 YFSETQ. CDR3 sequence: CASSFTGNVVDTQYF. CDR3 DNA sequence: TGCGCCAGCAGCTTCACAGGGAACGTGGTAGATACGCAGTATTTT. Complete variable domain (other parts from reference TRBV5-1 and TRBJ2-3): KAGVTQTPRYLIKTRGQQVTLSCSPISGHRSVSWYQQTPGQGLQFLFEYFSETQRNKGNFPGRFSGRQFSNSRSEMNVSTLELGDSALYLCASSFTGNVVDTQYFGPGTRLTVL.